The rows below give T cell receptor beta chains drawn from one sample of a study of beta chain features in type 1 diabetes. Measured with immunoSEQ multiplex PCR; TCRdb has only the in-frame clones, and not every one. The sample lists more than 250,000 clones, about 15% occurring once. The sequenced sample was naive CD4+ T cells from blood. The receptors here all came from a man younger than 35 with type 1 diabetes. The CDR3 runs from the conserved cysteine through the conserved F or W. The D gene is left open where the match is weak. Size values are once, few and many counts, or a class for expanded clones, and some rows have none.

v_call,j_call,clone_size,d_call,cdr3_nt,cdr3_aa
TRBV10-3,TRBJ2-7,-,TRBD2,TGTGCCATCAACAGACTAGCGGGAGTGTACGAGCAGTACTTC,CAINRLAGVYEQYF
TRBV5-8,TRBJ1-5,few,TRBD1,TGTGCCAGCAGCCGTAGACAGGGTAATCAGCCCCAGCATTTT,CASSRRQGNQPQHF
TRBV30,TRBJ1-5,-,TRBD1,TGTGCCTGGAGTGATGACAGGGGAGTAGCTCAGCCCCAGCATTTT,CAWSDDRGVAQPQHF
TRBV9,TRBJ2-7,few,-,TGTGCCAGCAGCGTAGGTACGAGCCTGCCCTACGAGCAGTACTTC,CASSVGTSLPYEQYF
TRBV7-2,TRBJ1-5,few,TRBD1,TGTGCCAGCAGCTTAGGAGGACAGGGTCTAGACCAGCCCCAGCATTTT,CASSLGGQGLDQPQHF
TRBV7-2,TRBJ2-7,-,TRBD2,TGTGCCAGCAGCCCGCTGTCGGGGGGACCCTACGAGCAGTACTTC,CASSPLSGGPYEQYF
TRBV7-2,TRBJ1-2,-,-,TGTGCCAGCAGCCTCCCGGGGAACTATGGCTACACCTTC,CASSLPGNYGYTF
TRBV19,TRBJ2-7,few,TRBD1,TGTGCCAGTAGAAGGTCGGCAGGGGGCGAGCAGTACTTC,CASRRSAGGEQYF
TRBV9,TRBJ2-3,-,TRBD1,TGTGCCAGCACCCCAAGGGGGCAAAAGACAGATACGCAGTATTTT,CASTPRGQKTDTQYF
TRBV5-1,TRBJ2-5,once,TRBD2,TGCGCCAGCAGCTTGGGACTAGCGGGGGATAGACGAGAGACCCAGTACTTC,CASSLGLAGDRRETQYF
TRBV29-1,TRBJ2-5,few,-,TGCAGCGGGATGACTAGGGACCTCCCGTACCAAGAGACCCAGTACTTC,CSGMTRDLPYQETQYF
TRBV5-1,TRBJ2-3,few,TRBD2,TGCGCCAGCAGCTTGGCCGGGACTAGTCCCCCAGATACGCAGTATTTT,CASSLAGTSPPDTQYF
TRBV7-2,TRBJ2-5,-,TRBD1,TGTGCCAGCAGCCCTTTGTGGGACAGGGGGGGAGAGACCCAGTACTTC,CASSPLWDRGGETQYF
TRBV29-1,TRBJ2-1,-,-,TGCACCCTTAGCCGGGATACCTACAATGAGCAGTTCTTC,CTLSRDTYNEQFF
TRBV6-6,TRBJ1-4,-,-,TGTGCCAGCAGCAGGGATAATGAAAAACTGTTTTTT,CASSRDNEKLFF
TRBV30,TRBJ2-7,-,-,TGTGCCTGGAGTGGCAACCGGGACAAGAAGTACGAGCAGTACTTC,CAWSGNRDKKYEQYF
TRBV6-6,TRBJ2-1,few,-,TGTGCCAGCAGTCCGGACACTTCTTACAATGAGCAGTTCTTC,CASSPDTSYNEQFF
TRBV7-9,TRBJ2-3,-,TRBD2,TGTGCCAGCAGCAAGCGGGAGGTTGGAGATACGCAGTATTTT,CASSKREVGDTQYF
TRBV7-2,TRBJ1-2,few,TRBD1,TGTGCCAGCAGGGGACAGGACTATGGCTACACCTTC,CASRGQDYGYTF
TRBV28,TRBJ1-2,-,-,TGTGCCAGCAGTTCCCTACAGAGCTATGGCTACACCTTC,CASSSLQSYGYTF
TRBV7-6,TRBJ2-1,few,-,TGTGCCAGCAGCCACGTGGGGGGTCAGCGCCCCTACAATGAGCAGTTCTTC,CASSHVGGQRPYNEQFF
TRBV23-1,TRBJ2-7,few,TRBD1,TGCGCCAGCAGTCAGACAAAGACAGGGGGCTCCTACGAGCAGTACTTC,CASSQTKTGGSYEQYF
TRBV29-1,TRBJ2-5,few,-,TGCAGCGTTGCTAACTTTGGGCAGGGTCACCAAGAGACCCAGTACTTC,CSVANFGQGHQETQYF
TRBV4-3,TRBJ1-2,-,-,TGCGCCAGCAGCCAAGATATGGGGAGGACTGGCGGCTACACCTTC,CASSQDMGRTGGYTF
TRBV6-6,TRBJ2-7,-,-,TGTGCCAGCAGCCGTCGGTCCGGCGAGCAGTACTTC,CASSRRSGEQYF
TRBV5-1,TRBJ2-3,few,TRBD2,TGCGCCAGCAGCCTACTAGCGGGAGACACAGATACGCAGTATTTT,CASSLLAGDTDTQYF
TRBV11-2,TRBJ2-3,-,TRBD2,TGTGCCAGCAGCTTCGGGTCTAGCGGGAGTTCTGATACGCAGTATTTT,CASSFGSSGSSDTQYF
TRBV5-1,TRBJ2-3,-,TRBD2,TGCGCCAGCAGCCCGGGACTAGCGGGATGGACAGATACGCAGTATTTT,CASSPGLAGWTDTQYF
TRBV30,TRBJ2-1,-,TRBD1,TGTGCCTGGAGTGGAGGGGGCAGTGAGCAGTTCTTC,CAWSGGGSEQFF
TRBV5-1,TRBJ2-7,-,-,TGCGCCAGCAGCTTGCAGGGAAAATTCCACGAGCAGTACTTC,CASSLQGKFHEQYF
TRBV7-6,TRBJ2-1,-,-,TGTGCCAGCAGCTCCAGGGGTCCCAGCAATGAGCAGTTCTTC,CASSSRGPSNEQFF
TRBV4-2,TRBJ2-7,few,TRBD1,TGTGCCAGCAGCCAAGGGACAGGGGGCGTCTACGAGCAGTACTTC,CASSQGTGGVYEQYF
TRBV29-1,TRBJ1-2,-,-,TGCAGCGCCCGACCCCCAGGGGACTATGGCTACACCTTC,CSARPPGDYGYTF
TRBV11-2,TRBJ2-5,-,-,TGTGCCAGCAGCCCCTGGGAGGCGGTCAAGACCCAGTACTTC,CASSPWEAVKTQYF
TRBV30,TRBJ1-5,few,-,TGTGCCTGGAGTGCGACGCGGGGTCAGCCCCAGCATTTT,CAWSATRGQPQHF
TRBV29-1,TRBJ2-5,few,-,TGCAGCGCCTGGGACGGGGGAGAGACCCAGTACTTC,CSAWDGGETQYF
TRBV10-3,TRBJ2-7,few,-,TGTGCCATCAGTTTACAGGGACCCACGGGAGAGCAGTACTTC,CAISLQGPTGEQYF
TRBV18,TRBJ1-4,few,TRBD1,TGTGCCAGCTCACCCTGGGACAGGGGTGAAAAACTGTTTTTT,CASSPWDRGEKLFF
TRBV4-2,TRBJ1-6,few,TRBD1,TGTGCCAGCAGCCAAGAAGGGACAGGAGATTCACCCCTCCACTTT,CASSQEGTGDSPLHF
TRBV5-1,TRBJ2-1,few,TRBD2,TGCGCCAGCAGCTTGGTTGTCGAGCGGGATCGGGTTGAGCAGTTCTTC,CASSLVVERDRVEQFF
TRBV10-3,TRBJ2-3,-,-,TGTGCCATCAAGGTACAGAGCACAGATACGCAGTATTTT,CAIKVQSTDTQYF
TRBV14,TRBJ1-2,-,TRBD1,TGTGCCAGCAGCCCTACGGACAGGGAATATGGCTACACCTTC,CASSPTDREYGYTF
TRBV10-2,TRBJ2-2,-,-,TGCGCCAGCAGTGGGGCAGTGAACACCGGGGAGCTGTTTTTT,CASSGAVNTGELFF
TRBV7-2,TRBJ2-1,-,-,TGTGCCAGCAGCTTAGCGAGTTGGGGGGGGGCTTCCTACAATGAGCAGTTCTTC,CASSLASWGGASYNEQFF